These 11 T cell receptor beta chains were sequenced from one sample in a study of T cells in localized non-small cell lung cancer. Profiled with immunoSEQ multiplex PCR; TCRdb holds only in-frame clones, not every one. The table has roughly 72,000 clones, roughly 90% seen once; the top ten hold around a fifth. The sample consisted of peripheral blood, taken before any cancer treatment. The receptors stem from a male donor aged 60 or older with stage III squamous cell lung carcinoma.

This clone was seen just once. The J gene is TRBJ1-2, the V gene TRBV6-6; D may be TRBD1 (5 bases). The CDR3 sequence is 14 residues long. Looked up from germline, CDR1 is MNHNY and CDR2 is SVGAGI (reference sequence). V dropped 2 bases and J dropped 8 bases, with 15 bases sitting between them. The CDR3 here is CASSYPGTPAGYTF. As DNA, the CDR3 is TGTGCCAGCAGTTACCCCGGGACGCCGGCGGGCTACACCTTC.

The chain employs TRBV6-1 and TRBJ2-7, with 7 bases fitting TRBD1. V was pared by 1 base and J by 0 bases, with 3 bases of the junction left unmatched. The CDR3 extends over 15 amino acids. Germline CDR1 reads MNHNS; CDR2 reads SASEGT. CDR3 sequence (DNA): TGTGCCAGCAGTGAAGAGGCAGGGGGCTCCTACGAGCAGTACGTC. Amino acids: CASSEEAGGSYEQYV.

The rearrangement uses TRBV5-1 and TRBJ2-3; D perhaps matches TRBD2 (5 bases). Germline V CDR1 and CDR2: SGHRS, YFSETQ. The V and J ends lost 0 bases and 1 base respectively, with 12 bases between them. The length of the CDR3 is 16 residues. The CDR3 coding sequence is TGCGCCAGCAGCTTGGTTCTAGCACACGGCACAGATACGCAGTATTTT. This translates into CASSLVLAHGTDTQYF.

The chain uses TRBV7-9 and TRBJ1-4; 8 bases map to TRBD1. There are 16 residues in the CDR3. CDR1 and CDR2 (germline): SEHNR, FQNEAQ (reference sequence). Trimming took 3 bases from V and 7 from J; bases not matched to a gene: 10. CDR3 residues: CASSFRTGWSGEKLFF. DNA of the CDR3: TGTGCCAGCAGCTTCCGGACAGGGTGGAGTGGTGAAAAACTGTTTTTT.

The chain recombines TRBV4-2 with TRBJ2-3, with TRBD2 matching over 8 bases. CDR1 is LGHNA, CDR2 YNFKEQ, per germline. The V and J ends lost 3 bases and 1 base, in that order; junction bases with no gene match: 6. The CDR3 is 16 residues long. The CDR3 sequence is CASSQAVGGGTDTQYF. CDR3 sequence (DNA): TGTGCCAGCAGCCAGGCTGTCGGGGGGGGCACAGATACGCAGTATTTT.

This chain uses TRBV6-4 with TRBJ1-6, with D possibly matching TRBD1 (5 bases). CDR3 length: 14 residues. Germline lookup yields CDR1 MRHNA and CDR2 SNTAGT. V was trimmed by 6 bases and J by 7 bases, leaving 13 bases between them. CDR3 DNA sequence: TGTGCCAGCAGGGGCGGGGGTGACAATTCACCCCTCCACTTT. The encoded protein is CASRGGGDNSPLHF.

V and J are TRBV6-1 and TRBJ1-2; D ambiguous. CDR3 size: 12 residues. Germline V gene data show CDR1 as MNHNS and CDR2 as SASEGT. V was pared by 1 base and J by 7 bases, with 7 bases between. In DNA form, the CDR3 reads TGTGCCAGCAGTGAAGATCTGGGTGGCTACACCTTC. Protein product: CASSEDLGGYTF.

The chain employs TRBV28 and TRBJ1-4; the D gene is possibly TRBD1 (5 bases). The CDR3 totals 12 residues. Germline V gene lookup returns CDR1 MDHEN and CDR2 SYDVKM. The V end was cut by 2 bases, the J end by 13 bases, with 11 bases between. CDR3 nucleotides: TGTGCCAGCAGTTTACAGGGAGGTACACTGTTTTTT. Translated, it gives CASSLQGGTLFF.

This clone was recorded a few times. The rearrangement links TRBV6-1 to TRBJ1-2; 11 nucleotides align to TRBD1. The CDR3 is 16 residues long. Trimming took 1 base from V and 5 from J; bases not matched to a gene: 6. CDR1 MNHNS and CDR2 SASEGT come from the germline V gene. CDR3 in amino acids: CASSEGTGGVGYGYTF. CDR3 DNA sequence: TGTGCCAGCAGTGAAGGGACAGGGGGCGTTGGGTATGGCTACACCTTC.

The chain couples TRBV5-1 to TRBJ2-3; no definite D call. The CDR3 runs 16 residues. Germline V CDR1 and CDR2: SGHRS, YFSETQ. Trimming stripped 0 bases from V and 7 bases from J, with 18 bases between. CDR3 nucleotide sequence: TGCGCCAGCAGCTTGGTCGGCGGCCTCCCTGGAAATACGCAGTATTTT. This translates into CASSLVGGLPGNTQYF.

This clone came up once. The V and J genes are TRBV5-3 and TRBJ2-7, with 7 bases that match TRBD1. TRBV5-3 is known as an ORF, though its function is uncertain. The V segment lost 6 bases and the J segment 2 bases; nucleotides outside the gene matches: 8. The CDR3 totals 14 residues. CDR3 bases: TGTGCCAGAAAACTTGTACAGGGGACCTACGAGCAGTACGTC. Amino acid sequence: CARKLVQGTYEQYV.